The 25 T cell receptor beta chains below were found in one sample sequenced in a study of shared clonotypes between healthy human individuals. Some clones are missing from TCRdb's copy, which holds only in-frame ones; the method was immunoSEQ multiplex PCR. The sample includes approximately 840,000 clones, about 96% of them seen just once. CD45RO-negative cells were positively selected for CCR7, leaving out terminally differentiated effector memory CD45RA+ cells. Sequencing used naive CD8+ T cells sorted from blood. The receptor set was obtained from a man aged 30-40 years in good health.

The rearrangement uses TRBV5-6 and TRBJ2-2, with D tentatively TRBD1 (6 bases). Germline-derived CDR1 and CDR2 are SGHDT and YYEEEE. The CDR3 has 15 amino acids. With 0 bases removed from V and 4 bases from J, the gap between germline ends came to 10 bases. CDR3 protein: CASSLAWTVTGELFF. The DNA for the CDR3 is TGTGCCAGCAGCTTGGCGTGGACAGTCACCGGGGAGCTGTTTTTT.

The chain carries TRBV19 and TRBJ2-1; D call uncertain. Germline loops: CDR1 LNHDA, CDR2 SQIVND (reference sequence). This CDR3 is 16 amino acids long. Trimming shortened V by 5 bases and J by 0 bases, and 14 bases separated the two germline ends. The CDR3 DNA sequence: TGTGCCAGTAGTTACGTTACTCCGAGCTCCTACAATGAGCAGTTCTTC. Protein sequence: CASSYVTPSSYNEQFF.

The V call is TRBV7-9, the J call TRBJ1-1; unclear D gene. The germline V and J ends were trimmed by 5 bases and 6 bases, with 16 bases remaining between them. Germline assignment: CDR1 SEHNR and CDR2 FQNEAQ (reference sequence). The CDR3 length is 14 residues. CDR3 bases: TGTGCCAGCAGCCCAGCTCTCAAGTTCGCTGAAGCTTTCTTT. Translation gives CASSPALKFAEAFF.

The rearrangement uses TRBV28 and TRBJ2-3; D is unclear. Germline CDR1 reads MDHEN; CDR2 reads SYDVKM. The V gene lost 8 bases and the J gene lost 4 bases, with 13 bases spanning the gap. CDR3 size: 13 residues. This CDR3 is CASERLSPDTQYF. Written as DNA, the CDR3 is TGTGCCAGCGAACGCCTCAGCCCAGATACGCAGTATTTT.

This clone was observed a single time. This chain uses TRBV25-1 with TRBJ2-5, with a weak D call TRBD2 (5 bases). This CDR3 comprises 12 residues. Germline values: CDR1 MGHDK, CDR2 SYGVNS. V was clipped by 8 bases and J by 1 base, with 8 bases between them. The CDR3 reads CASQRFQETQYF. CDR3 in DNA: TGTGCCAGCCAGCGGTTCCAAGAGACCCAGTACTTC.

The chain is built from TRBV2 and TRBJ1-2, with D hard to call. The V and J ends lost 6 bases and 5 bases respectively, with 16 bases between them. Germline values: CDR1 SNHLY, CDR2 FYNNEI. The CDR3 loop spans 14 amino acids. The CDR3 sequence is CASSLPGSGYGYTF. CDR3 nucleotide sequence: TGTGCCAGCAGCCTCCCGGGTTCGGGGTATGGCTACACCTTC.

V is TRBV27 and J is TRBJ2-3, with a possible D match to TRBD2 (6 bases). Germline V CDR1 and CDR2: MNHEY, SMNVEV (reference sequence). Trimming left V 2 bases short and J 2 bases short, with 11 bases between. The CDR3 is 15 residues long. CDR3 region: CASSLRESPTDTQYF. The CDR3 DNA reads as TGTGCCAGCAGTTTACGGGAGTCCCCCACAGATACGCAGTATTTT.

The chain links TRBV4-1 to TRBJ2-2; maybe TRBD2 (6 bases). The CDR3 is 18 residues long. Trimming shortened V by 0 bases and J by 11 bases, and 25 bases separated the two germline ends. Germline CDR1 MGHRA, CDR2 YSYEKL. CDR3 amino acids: CASSQDPSETTLTSELFF. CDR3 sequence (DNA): TGCGCCAGCAGCCAAGACCCTAGCGAGACGACGCTCACGAGCGAGCTGTTTTTT.

CDR3 region: CASSLGGGGSYNEQFF. The DNA for the CDR3 is TGTGCCAGCAGCCTAGGTGGGGGGGGCTCCTACAATGAGCAGTTCTTC. The gene calls are TRBV11-2 and TRBJ2-1; 7 positions agree with TRBD2. The J segment lost 0 bases and the V segment lost 5 bases, leaving 7 bases of the junction unmatched. The V gene's germline CDR1 is SGHAT and CDR2 FQNNGV. This CDR3 comprises 16 residues.

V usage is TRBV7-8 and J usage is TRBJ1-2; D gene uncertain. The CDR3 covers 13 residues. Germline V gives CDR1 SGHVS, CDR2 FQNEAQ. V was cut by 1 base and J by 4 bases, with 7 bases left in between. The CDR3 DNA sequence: TGTGCCAGCAGCTTAGTACGGTCCTATGGCTACACCTTC. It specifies CASSLVRSYGYTF.

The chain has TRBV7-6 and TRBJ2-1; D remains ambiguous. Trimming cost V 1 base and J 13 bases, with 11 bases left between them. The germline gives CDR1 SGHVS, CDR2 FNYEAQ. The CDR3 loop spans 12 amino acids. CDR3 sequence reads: CASSLEGADQFF. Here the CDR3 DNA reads TGTGCCAGCAGCTTAGAAGGCGCAGACCAGTTCTTC.

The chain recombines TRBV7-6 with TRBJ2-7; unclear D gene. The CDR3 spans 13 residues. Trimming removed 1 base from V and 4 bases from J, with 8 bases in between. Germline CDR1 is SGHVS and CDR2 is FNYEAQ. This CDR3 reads CASSLGWEYEQYF. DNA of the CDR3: TGTGCCAGCAGCTTAGGGTGGGAATACGAGCAGTACTTC.

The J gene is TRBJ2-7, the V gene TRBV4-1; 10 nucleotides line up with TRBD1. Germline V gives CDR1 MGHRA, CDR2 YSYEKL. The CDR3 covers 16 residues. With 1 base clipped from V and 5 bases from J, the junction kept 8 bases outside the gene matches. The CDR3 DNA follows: TGCGCCAGCAGCCAAGTCTTGTGGGACAGGGGTGACGAGCAGTACTTC. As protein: CASSQVLWDRGDEQYF.

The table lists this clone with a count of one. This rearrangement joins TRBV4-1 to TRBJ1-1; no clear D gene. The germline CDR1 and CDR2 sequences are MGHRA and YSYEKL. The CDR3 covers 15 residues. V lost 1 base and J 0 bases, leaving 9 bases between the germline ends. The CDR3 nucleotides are TGCGCCAGCAGCCAAGTAACTGTTATGAACACTGAAGCTTTCTTT. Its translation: CASSQVTVMNTEAFF.

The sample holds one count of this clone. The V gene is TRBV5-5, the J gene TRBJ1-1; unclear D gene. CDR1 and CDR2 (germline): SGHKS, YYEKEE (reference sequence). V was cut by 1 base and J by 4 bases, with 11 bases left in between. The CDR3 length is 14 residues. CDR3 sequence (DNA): TGTGCCAGCAGCTTGTCGGGTCGGAGCACTGAAGCTTTCTTT. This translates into CASSLSGRSTEAFF.

In nucleotides, the CDR3 is TGTGCCAGCAGTTTATTTTTCGGGGCAGGGGGAGAGACCCAGTACTTC. Translation gives CASSLFFGAGGETQYF. This sequence joins TRBV27 and TRBJ2-5; TRBD1 matches 7 bases. The CDR3 is 16 amino acids. The V gene's germline CDR1 is MNHEY and CDR2 SMNVEV (reference sequence). The ends lost 1 base at V and 4 bases at J; junction bases unmatched: 9.

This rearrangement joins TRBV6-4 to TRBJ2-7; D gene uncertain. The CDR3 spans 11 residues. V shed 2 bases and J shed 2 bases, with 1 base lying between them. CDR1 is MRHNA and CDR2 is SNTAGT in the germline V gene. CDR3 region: CASSDTYEQYF. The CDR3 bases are TGTGCCAGCAGTGACACCTACGAGCAGTACTTC.

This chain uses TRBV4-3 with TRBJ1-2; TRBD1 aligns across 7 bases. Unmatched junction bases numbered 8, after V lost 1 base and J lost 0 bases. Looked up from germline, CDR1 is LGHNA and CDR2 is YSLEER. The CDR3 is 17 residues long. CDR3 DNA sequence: TGCGCCAGCAGCCAAGTTCCGACAGGGCCTGCTAACTATGGCTACACCTTC. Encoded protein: CASSQVPTGPANYGYTF.

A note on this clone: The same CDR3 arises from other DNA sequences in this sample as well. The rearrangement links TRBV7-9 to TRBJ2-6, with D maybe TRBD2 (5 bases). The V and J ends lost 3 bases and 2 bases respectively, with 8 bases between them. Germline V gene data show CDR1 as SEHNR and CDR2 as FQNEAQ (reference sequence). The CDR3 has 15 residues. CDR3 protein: CASSFAGAGANVLTF. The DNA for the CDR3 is TGTGCCAGCAGCTTCGCCGGGGCTGGGGCCAACGTCCTGACTTTC. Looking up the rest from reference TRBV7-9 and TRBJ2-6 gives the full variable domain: DTGVSQNPRHKITKRGQNVTFRCDPISEHNRLYWYRQTLGQGPEFLTYFQNEAQLEKSRLLSDRFSAERPKGSFSTLEIQRTEQGDSAMYLCASSFAGAGANVLTFGAGSRLTVL.

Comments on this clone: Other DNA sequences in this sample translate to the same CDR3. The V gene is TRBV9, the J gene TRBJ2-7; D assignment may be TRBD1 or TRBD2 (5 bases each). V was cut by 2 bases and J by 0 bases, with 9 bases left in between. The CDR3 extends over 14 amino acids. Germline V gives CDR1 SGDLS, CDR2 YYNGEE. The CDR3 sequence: CASSVEGSSYEQYF. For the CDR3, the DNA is TGTGCCAGCAGCGTCGAGGGGAGCTCCTACGAGCAGTACTTC.

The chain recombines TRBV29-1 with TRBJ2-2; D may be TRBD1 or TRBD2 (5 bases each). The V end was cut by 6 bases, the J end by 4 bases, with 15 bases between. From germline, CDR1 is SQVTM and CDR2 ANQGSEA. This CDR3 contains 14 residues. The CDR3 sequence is CSVSRGASTGELFF. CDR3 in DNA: TGCAGCGTGTCTAGAGGGGCGAGCACCGGGGAGCTGTTTTTT.

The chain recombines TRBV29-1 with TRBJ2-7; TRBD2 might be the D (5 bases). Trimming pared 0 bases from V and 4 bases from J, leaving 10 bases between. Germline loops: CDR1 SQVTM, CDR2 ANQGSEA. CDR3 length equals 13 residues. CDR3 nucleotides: TGCAGCGTTGAAGATTTAACGGGGTACGAGCAGTACTTC. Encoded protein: CSVEDLTGYEQYF.

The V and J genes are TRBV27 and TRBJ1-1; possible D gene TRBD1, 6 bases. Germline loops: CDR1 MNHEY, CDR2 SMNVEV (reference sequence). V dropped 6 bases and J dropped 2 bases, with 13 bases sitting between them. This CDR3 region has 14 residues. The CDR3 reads CASRRGGINTEAFF. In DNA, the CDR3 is TGTGCCAGCAGGAGAGGGGGTATCAACACTGAAGCTTTCTTT.

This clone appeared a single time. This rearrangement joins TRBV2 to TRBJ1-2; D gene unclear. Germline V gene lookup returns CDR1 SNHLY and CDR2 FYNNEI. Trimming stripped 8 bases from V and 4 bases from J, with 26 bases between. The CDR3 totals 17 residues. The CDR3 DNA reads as TGTGCCAGCCCCCTACTGACCGGGAGAATTACCATCTATGGCTACACCTTC. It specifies CASPLLTGRITIYGYTF.

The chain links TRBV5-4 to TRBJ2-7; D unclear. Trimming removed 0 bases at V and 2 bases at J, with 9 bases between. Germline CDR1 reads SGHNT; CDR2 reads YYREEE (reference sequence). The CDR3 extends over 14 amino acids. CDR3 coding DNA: TGTGCCAGCAGCTTGGAGGACGGCCCCTACGAGCAGTACTTC. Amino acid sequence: CASSLEDGPYEQYF.